Following are 2 T cell receptor beta chains from one sample sequenced in a study of T cells in Graves' hyperthyroidism and ophthalmopathy. RNA transcripts served as the template for amplifying TCR beta CDR3 regions. Researchers ran a first-round RT-PCR on the TCR CDR3 using the HTBI primer set. TCRdb ran MiXCR on the multiplex PCR reads and lists one entry per CDR3 protein. Found here are over 350,000 distinct CDR3 sequences, roughly 18% of them singletons; the top ten hold around two fifths. Sequencing was done on a sample of blood. These TCRs come from a man younger than 30 with Graves' ophthalmopathy.

This chain links TRBV19 with TRBJ2-1, with 13 bases lining up with TRBD2. CDR3 length: 19 residues. Per germline, CDR1 LNHDA and CDR2 SQIVND (reference sequence). V trimming: 5 bases; J trimming: 4 bases; junction bases outside the gene matches: 14. CDR3 loop: CASSRGGRTSGGKYNEQFF. The CDR3, as DNA: TGTGCCAGTAGTCGGGGTGGCCGGACTAGCGGGGGAAAGTACAATGAGCAGTTCTTC.

The chain links TRBV7-9 to TRBJ1-2; D uncertain. This CDR3 comprises 12 residues. Trimming shortened V by 2 bases and J by 5 bases, and 6 bases separated the two germline ends. Germline CDR1 SEHNR, CDR2 FQNEAQ (reference sequence). CDR3 region: CASSLTFYGYTF. The CDR3 region has the DNA TGTGCCAGCAGCTTAACCTTTTATGGCTACACCTTC.